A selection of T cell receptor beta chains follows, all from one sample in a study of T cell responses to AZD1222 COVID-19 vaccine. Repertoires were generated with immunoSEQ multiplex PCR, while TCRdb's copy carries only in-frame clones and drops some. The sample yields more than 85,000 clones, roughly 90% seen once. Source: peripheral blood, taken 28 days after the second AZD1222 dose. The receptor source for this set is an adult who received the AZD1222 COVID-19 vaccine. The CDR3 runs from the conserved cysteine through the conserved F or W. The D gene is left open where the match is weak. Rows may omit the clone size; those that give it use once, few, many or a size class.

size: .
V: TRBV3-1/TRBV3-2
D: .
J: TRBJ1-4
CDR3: CASSQKLHGGILTNEKLFF
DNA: TGTGCCAGCAGCCAAAAACTCCATGGAGGAATCTTAACTAATGAAAAACTGTTTTTT

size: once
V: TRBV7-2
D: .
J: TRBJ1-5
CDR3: CASSLLWGAGNQPQHF
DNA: TGTGCCAGCAGCCTCTTGTGGGGCGCGGGCAATCAGCCCCAGCATTTT

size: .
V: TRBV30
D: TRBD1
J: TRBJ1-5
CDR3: CAWSVGGGGNQPQHF
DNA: TGTGCCTGGAGTGTTGGAGGGGGCGGCAATCAGCCCCAGCATTTT

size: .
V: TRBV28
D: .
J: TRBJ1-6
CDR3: CASRGGGRGGSPLHF
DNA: TGTGCCAGCAGGGGGGGTGGTCGGGGAGGCTCACCCCTCCACTTT

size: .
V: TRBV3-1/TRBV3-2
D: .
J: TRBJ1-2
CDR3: CASSRTGLANYGYTF
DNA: TGTGCCAGCAGCCGAACAGGGTTAGCTAACTATGGCTACACCTTC

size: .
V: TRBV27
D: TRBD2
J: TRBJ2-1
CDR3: CASSPGTSPTMGQFF
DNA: TGTGCCAGCAGTCCCGGGACTAGCCCTACAATGGGGCAGTTCTTC

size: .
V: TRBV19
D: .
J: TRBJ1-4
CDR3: CASSIGGGRSEKLFF
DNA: TGTGCCAGTAGTATAGGGGGGGGAAGGAGTGAAAAACTGTTTTTT

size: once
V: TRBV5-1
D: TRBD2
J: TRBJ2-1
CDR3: CASSLLLAGAEDEQFF
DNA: TGCGCCAGCAGCTTGTTACTAGCGGGAGCGGAGGATGAGCAGTTCTTC

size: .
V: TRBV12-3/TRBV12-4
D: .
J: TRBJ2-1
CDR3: CASSLKVEQFF
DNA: TGTGCCAGCAGTTTGAAAGTTGAGCAGTTCTTC

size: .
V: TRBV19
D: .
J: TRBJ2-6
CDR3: CATISSGANVLTF
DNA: TGTGCCACGATTAGCTCTGGGGCCAACGTCCTGACTTTC

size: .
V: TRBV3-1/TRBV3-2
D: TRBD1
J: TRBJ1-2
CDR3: CASSRYLTGNYGYTF
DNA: TGTGCCAGCAGCCGTTATCTGACAGGGAACTATGGCTACACCTTC

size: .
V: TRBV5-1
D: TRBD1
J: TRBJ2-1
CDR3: CASSSQGGFYNEQFF
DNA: TGCGCCAGCAGCTCACAGGGGGGATTCTACAATGAGCAGTTCTTC

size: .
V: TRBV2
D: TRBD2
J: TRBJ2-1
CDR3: CASSRDYTNEQFF
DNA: TGTGCCAGCAGCCGGGACTACACCAATGAGCAGTTCTTC